One sample yielded the 10 T cell receptor beta chains listed below, sequenced in a study of blood T cell repertoires in COVID-19. Clones were read by immunoSEQ multiplex PCR, and TCRdb kept only the in-frame ones, dropping some. The top ten hold around 8.8% of the sample, which has around 200,000 clones, about 81% seen once. The source material was PBMCs or T cells enriched from blood (not recorded which). The source is a man aged 35 to 55 who had recovered from COVID-19.

The chain uses TRBV19 and TRBJ2-7; no definite D call. From germline, CDR1 is LNHDA and CDR2 SQIVND (reference sequence). The CDR3 runs 13 residues. The ends were cut back, 2 bases at V and 6 bases at J, with 11 bases in the middle. The CDR3 protein is CASSIKWSAEQYF. CDR3 sequence (DNA): TGTGCCAGTAGTATAAAATGGAGCGCCGAGCAGTACTTC.

The chain is built from TRBV10-1 and TRBJ2-3; D is ambiguous. Trimming pared 2 bases from V and 6 bases from J, leaving 9 bases between. CDR3 size: 13 residues. Germline loops: CDR1 WNHNN, CDR2 SYGVQD (reference sequence). CDR3 coding DNA: TGCGCCAGCAGTGAGAATTTTGAGGATACGCAGTATTTT. Amino acids: CASSENFEDTQYF.

V gene TRBV5-1 combines with J gene TRBJ2-5; no clear D gene. CDR3 size: 12 residues. Germline values: CDR1 SGHRS, CDR2 YFSETQ. The V end was cut by 2 bases, the J end by 1 base, with 3 bases between. The CDR3, as DNA: TGCGCCAGCAGCTTAGCCCAAGAGACCCAGTACTTC. Amino acid sequence: CASSLAQETQYF.

The J gene is TRBJ2-3, the V gene TRBV10-3, with 14 bases that match TRBD2. Germline values: CDR1 ENHRY, CDR2 SYGVKD. With V trimmed by 4 bases and J by 4 bases, 4 bases remained unmatched. This CDR3 has 16 amino acids. Here the CDR3 reads CAISVGTSGSADTQYF. Written as DNA, the CDR3 is TGTGCCATCAGTGTAGGGACTAGCGGGAGTGCAGATACGCAGTATTTT.

V usage is TRBV6-5 and J usage is TRBJ2-3; possibly TRBD2 for D (6 bases). The CDR3 runs 12 residues. V was pared by 6 bases and J by 6 bases, with 10 bases between. The germline CDR1 and CDR2 sequences are MNHEY and SVGAGI. The CDR3 region is CASSRLGDTQYF. The DNA for the CDR3 is TGTGCCAGCAGCAGACTAGGGGATACGCAGTATTTT.

This clone was found a few times. The V call is TRBV7-9, the J call TRBJ1-1, with no clear D. Trimming removed 5 bases from V and 6 bases from J, with 10 bases in between. CDR1 is SEHNR and CDR2 is FQNEAQ in the germline V gene (reference sequence). The CDR3 has 12 residues. The CDR3 region has the DNA TGTGCCAGCAGCAGATCAGGCGCTGAAGCTTTCTTT. As protein: CASSRSGAEAFF.

This chain connects TRBV5-1 to TRBJ2-2; TRBD2 matches at 9 bases. The CDR3 is 17 amino acids. CDR1 and CDR2 (germline): SGHRS, YFSETQ. The junction had 4 bases not matched to a gene; V was cut back by 1 base and J by 0 bases. CDR3 amino acids: CASSLSAGGTNTGELFF. The CDR3 DNA reads as TGCGCCAGCAGCTTGAGTGCGGGAGGGACGAACACCGGGGAGCTGTTTTTT. The full variable domain, rest sourced from reference TRBV5-1 and TRBJ2-2, is KAGVTQTPRYLIKTRGQQVTLSCSPISGHRSVSWYQQTPGQGLQFLFEYFSETQRNKGNFPGRFSGRQFSNSRSEMNVSTLELGDSALYLCASSLSAGGTNTGELFFGEGSRLTVL.

The chain joins TRBV5-4 to TRBJ1-2; tentative D call: TRBD1 (5 bases). Trimming took 1 base from V and 6 from J, leaving 10 bases between them. Germline-derived CDR1 and CDR2 are SGHNT and YYREEE (reference sequence). This CDR3 spans 13 amino acids. CDR3 sequence reads: CASSLWGGNGYTF. CDR3 bases: TGTGCCAGCAGCTTGTGGGGGGGGAATGGCTACACCTTC.

V gene TRBV5-1 combines with J gene TRBJ2-2, with TRBD2 identical over 10 bases. Trimming removed 2 bases from V and 8 bases from J; junction bases left unmatched: 6. The CDR3 is made up of 15 amino acids. Germline values: CDR1 SGHRS, CDR2 YFSETQ. CDR3 in amino acids: CASSLGLAAWGELFF. CDR3 nucleotide sequence: TGCGCCAGCAGCTTAGGACTAGCGGCTTGGGGGGAGCTGTTTTTT.

J is TRBJ1-5 and V is TRBV6-5, with no clear D. Germline V lookup: CDR1 MNHEY, CDR2 SVGAGI. The CDR3 has 15 residues. The V and J ends lost 7 bases and 3 bases respectively, with 16 bases between them. CDR3 DNA sequence: TGTGCCAGCAACCCACACGTCCCCCCCAATCAGCCCCAGCATTTT. Protein: CASNPHVPPNQPQHF.